This T cell receptor (beta chain) was recorded in a study of T cell responses to AZD1222 COVID-19 vaccine. The CDR3 is made up of 16 amino acids. J was trimmed by 3 bases and V by 5 bases; bases with no gene match: 10. Germline assignment: CDR1 KGHSH and CDR2 LQKENI. This clone was detected once. Its antigen remains unidentified. Measured with immunoSEQ multiplex PCR; TCRdb has only the in-frame clones, and not every one. The data contain over 110,000 clones, roughly nine tenths of them seen just once; the ten biggest clones take up about a tenth. Regarding the study as a whole: The repertoires were collected only after the peak T cell response. White British donors predominated, females outnumbered males, and clonal diversity was possibly underestimated. Nearly half of spike-specific TCRs reportedly go after variant regions that carry no mutations.

The sequencing used peripheral blood, collected 28 days after the second AZD1222 dose. The chain recombines TRBV18 with TRBJ2-3; 8 bases fit TRBD2. The sequence derives from an adult who received the AZD1222 COVID-19 vaccine. The CDR3 nucleotides are TGTGCCAGCTCATTCCGCGGGCGCGGGGGGACAGATACGCAGTATTTT. Translated, it gives CASSFRGRGGTDTQYF.